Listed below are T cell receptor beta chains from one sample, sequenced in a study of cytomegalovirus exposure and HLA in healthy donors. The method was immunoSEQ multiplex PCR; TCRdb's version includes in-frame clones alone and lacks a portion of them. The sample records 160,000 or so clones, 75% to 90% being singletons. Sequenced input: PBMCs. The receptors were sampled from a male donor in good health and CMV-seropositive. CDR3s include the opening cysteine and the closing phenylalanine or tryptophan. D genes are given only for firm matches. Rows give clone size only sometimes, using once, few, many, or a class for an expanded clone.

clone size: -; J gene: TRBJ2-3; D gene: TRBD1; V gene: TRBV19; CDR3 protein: CASSTGQGNADTQYF; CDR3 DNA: TGTGCCAGTAGTACAGGACAGGGCAATGCAGATACGCAGTATTTT
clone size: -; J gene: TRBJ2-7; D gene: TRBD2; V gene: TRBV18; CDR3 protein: CASSPPNGRASYEQYF; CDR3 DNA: TGTGCCAGCTCACCACCAAACGGGAGGGCCTCCTACGAGCAGTACTTC
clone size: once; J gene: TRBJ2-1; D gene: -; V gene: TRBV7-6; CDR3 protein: CASSLAQAGHNEQFF; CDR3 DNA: TGTGCCAGCAGCTTAGCCCAAGCGGGCCACAATGAGCAGTTCTTC
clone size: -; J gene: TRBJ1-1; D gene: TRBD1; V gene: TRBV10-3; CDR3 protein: CAISEWFGQGTEAFF; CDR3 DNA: TGTGCCATCAGTGAATGGTTTGGACAGGGAACTGAAGCTTTCTTT
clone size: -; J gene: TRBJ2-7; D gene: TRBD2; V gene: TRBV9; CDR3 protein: CASSPRTSGRAYEQYF; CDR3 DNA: TGTGCCAGCAGCCCTAGGACTAGCGGGAGGGCCTACGAGCAGTACTTC
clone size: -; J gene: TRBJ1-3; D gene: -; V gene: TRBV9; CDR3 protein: CASSVAGVGIPRAIYF; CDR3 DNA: TGTGCCAGCAGCGTAGCCGGGGTTGGGATACCACGCGCCATATATTTT
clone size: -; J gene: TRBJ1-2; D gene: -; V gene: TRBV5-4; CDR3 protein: CASSFPGGDNYGYTF; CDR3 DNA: TGTGCCAGCAGCTTTCCAGGAGGGGATAACTATGGCTACACCTTC
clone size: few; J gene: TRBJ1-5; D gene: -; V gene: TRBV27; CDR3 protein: CASRAYGGGSNQPQHF; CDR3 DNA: TGTGCCAGCAGAGCCTACGGGGGGGGCAGCAATCAGCCCCAGCATTTT
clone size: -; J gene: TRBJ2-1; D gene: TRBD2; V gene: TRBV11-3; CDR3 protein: CASSLGGTSRDEQFF; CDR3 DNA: TGTGCCAGCAGCTTAGGTGGGACTAGCCGCGATGAGCAGTTCTTC
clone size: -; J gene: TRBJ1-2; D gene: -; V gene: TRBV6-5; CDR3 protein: CASKAGANYGYTF; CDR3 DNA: TGTGCCAGCAAGGCAGGCGCTAACTATGGCTACACCTTC
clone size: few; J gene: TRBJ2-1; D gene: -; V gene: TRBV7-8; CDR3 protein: CASSLAPRTHREQFF; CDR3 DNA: TGTGCCAGCAGCTTAGCCCCCAGAACCCACAGGGAGCAGTTCTTC
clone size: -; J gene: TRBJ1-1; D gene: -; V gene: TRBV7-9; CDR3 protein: CASSLEAQSEAFF; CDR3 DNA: TGTGCCAGCAGCTTAGAGGCACAGAGTGAAGCTTTCTTT
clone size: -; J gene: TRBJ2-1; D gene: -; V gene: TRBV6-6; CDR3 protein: CASSLPPSPRFF; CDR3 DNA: TGTGCCAGCAGCCTGCCCCCCTCGCCCAGGTTCTTC
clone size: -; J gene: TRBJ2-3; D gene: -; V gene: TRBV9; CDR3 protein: CASSVVPGTDTQYF; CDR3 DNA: TGTGCCAGCAGCGTAGTCCCAGGCACAGATACGCAGTATTTT
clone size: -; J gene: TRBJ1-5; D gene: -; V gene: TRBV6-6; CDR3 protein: CASSYPSGAQPQHF; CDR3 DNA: TGTGCCAGCAGTTACCCAAGCGGGGCCCAGCCCCAGCATTTT
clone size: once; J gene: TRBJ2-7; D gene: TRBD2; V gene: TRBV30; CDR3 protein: CAWSVMFGGGYEQYF; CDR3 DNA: TGTGCCTGGAGTGTTATGTTTGGCGGGGGTTACGAGCAGTACTTC
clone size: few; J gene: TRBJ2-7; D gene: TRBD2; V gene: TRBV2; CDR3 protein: CASSPPGLAYEQYF; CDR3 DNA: TGTGCCAGCAGTCCTCCGGGACTAGCCTACGAGCAGTACTTC
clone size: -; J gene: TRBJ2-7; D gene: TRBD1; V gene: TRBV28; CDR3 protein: CASSQPGQGGYEQYF; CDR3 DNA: TGTGCCAGCAGTCAACCGGGACAGGGAGGATACGAGCAGTACTTC
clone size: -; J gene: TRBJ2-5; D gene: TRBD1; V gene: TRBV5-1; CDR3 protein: CASSLAYRGPQETQYF; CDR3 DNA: TGCGCCAGCAGCTTGGCTTATAGGGGGCCCCAAGAGACCCAGTACTTC
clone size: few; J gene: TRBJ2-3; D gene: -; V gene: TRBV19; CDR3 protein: CASSAQGTDTQYF; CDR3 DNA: TGTGCCAGTAGTGCCCAGGGGACAGATACGCAGTATTTT
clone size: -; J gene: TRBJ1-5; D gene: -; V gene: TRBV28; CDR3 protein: CASSSPGTIGQPQHF; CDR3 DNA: TGTGCCAGCAGCAGTCCCGGGACAATAGGTCAGCCCCAGCATTTT
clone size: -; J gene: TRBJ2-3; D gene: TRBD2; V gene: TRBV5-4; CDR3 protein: CASRGLAGALDTQYF; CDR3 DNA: TGTGCCAGCCGCGGACTAGCGGGAGCTTTAGATACGCAGTATTTT